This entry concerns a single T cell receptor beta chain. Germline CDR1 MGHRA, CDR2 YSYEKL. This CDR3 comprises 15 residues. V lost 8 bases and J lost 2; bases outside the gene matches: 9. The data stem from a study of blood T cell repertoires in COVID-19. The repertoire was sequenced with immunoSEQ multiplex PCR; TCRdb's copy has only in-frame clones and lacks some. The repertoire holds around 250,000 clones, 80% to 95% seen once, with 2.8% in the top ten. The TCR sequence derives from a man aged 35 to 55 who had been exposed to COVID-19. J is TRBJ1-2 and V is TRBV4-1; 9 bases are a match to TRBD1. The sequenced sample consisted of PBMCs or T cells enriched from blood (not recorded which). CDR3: CASSPGQGENYGYTF. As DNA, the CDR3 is TGCGCCAGCTCTCCGGGACAGGGTGAGAACTATGGCTACACCTTC.